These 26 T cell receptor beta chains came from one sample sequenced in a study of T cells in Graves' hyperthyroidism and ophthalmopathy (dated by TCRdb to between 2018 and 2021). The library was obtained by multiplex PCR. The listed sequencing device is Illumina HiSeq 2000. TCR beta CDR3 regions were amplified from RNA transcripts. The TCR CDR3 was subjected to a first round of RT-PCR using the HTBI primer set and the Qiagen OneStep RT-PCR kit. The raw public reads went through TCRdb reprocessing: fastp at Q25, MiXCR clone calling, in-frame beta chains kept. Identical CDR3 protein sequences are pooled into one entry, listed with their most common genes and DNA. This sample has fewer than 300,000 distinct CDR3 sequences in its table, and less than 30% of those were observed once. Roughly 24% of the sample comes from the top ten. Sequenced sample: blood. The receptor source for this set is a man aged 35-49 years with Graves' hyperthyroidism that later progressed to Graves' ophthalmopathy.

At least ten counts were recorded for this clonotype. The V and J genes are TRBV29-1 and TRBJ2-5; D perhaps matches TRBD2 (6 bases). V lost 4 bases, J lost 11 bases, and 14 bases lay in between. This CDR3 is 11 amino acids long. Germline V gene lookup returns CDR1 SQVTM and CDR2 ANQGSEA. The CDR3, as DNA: TGCAGCGTTGTACTAGCCTTCTTTCAGTACTTC. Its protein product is CSVVLAFFQYF.

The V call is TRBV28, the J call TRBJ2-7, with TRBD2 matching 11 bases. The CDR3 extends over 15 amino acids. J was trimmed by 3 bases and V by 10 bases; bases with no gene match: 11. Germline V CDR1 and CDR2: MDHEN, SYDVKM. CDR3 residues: CATYQTSGILYEQYF. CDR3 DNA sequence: TGTGCCACCTACCAGACTAGCGGGATTCTCTACGAGCAGTACTTC.

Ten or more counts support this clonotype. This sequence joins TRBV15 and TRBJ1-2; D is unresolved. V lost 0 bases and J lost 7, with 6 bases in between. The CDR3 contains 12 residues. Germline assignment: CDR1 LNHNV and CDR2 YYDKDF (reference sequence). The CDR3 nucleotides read TGTGCCACCAGCAGAGATGTGGCTGGCTACACCTTC. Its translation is CATSRDVAGYTF.

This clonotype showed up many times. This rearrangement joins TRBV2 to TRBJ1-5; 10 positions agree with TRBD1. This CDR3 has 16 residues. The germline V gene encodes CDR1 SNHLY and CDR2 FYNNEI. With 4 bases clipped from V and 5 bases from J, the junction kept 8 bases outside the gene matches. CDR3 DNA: TGTGCCAGCAGTGCTAGGCGGGACAGGGGCGATCAGCCCCAGCATTTT. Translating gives CASSARRDRGDQPQHF.

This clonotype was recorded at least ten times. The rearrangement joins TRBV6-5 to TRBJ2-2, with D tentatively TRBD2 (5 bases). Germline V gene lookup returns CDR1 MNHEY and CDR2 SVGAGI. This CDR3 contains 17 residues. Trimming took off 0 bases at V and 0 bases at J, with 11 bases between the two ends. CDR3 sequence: CASSYSITRTNTGELFF. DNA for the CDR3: TGTGCCAGCAGTTACTCAATAACTAGAACGAACACCGGGGAGCTGTTTTTT.

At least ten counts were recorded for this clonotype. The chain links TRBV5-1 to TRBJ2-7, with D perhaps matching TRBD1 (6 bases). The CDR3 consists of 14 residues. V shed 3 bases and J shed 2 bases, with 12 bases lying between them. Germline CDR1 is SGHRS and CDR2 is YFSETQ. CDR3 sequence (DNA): TGCGCCAGCAGCTATGGACAGTATCCCTACGAGCAGTACTTC. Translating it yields CASSYGQYPYEQYF.

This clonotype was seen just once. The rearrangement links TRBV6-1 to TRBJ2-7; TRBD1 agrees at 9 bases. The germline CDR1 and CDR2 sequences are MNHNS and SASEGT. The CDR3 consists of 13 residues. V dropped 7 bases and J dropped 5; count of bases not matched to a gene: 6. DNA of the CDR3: TGTGCCAGCAAGACAGGGGGATCGGACGAGCAGTACTTC. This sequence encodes CASKTGGSDEQYF.

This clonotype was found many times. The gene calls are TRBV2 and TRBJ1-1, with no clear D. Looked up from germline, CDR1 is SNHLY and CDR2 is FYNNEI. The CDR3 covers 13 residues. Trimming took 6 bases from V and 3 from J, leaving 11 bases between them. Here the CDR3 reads CASRKTKYTEAFF. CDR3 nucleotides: TGTGCCAGCAGAAAGACCAAATACACTGAAGCTTTCTTT.

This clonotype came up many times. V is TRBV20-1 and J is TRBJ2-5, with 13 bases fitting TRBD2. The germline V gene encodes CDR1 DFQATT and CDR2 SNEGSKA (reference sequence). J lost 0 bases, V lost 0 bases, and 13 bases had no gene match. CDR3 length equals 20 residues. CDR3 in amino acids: CSARDYGGLAGHWYQETQYF. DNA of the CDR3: TGCAGTGCTAGAGATTACGGGGGACTAGCGGGACATTGGTACCAAGAGACCCAGTACTTC.

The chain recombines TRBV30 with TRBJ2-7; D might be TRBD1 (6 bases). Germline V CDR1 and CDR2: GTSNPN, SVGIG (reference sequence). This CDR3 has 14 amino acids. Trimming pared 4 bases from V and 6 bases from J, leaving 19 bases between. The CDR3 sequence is CAWNGGGPFGEQYF. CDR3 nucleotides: TGTGCCTGGAATGGGGGCGGGCCCTTTGGCGAGCAGTACTTC. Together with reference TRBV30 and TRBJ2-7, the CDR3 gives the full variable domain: SQTIHQWPATLVQPVGSPLSLECTVEGTSNPNLYWYRQAAGRGLQLLFYSVGIGQISSEVPQNLSASRPQDRQFILSSKKLLLSDSGFYLCAWNGGGPFGEQYFGPGTRLTVT.

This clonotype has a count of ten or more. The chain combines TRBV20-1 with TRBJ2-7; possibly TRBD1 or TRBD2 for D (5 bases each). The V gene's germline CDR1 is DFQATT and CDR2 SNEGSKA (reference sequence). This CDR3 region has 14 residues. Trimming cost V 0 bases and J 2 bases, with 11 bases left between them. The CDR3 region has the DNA TGCAGTGCTAGAGATCTGAGGGACGCCTACGAGCAGTACTTC. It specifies CSARDLRDAYEQYF.

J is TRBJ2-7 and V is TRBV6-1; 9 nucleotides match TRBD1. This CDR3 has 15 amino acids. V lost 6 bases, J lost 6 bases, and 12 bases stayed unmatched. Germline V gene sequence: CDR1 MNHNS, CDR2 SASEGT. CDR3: CASRRGDRVLSEQYF. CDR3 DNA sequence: TGTGCCAGCAGGCGAGGGGACAGGGTACTGAGCGAGCAGTACTTC.

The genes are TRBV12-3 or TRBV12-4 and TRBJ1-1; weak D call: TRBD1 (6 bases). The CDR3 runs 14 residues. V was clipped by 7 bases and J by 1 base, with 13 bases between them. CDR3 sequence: CASTAQGSNTEAFF. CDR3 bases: TGTGCCAGCACCGCCCAGGGGTCGAACACTGAAGCTTTCTTT.

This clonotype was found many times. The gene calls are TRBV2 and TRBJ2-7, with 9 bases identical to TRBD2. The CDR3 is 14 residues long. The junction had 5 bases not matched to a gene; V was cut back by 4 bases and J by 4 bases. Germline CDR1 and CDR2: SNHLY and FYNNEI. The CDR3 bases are TGTGCCAGCAGTGTTGTAGCGGGAGTTTACGAGCAGTACTTC. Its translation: CASSVVAGVYEQYF.

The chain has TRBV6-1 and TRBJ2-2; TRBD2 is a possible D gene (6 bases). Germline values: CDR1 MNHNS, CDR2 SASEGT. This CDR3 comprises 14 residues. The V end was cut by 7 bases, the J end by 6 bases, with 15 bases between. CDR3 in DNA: TGTGCCAGCACCCGGGACTCCGAAGCCGGGGAGCTGTTTTTT. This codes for CASTRDSEAGELFF.

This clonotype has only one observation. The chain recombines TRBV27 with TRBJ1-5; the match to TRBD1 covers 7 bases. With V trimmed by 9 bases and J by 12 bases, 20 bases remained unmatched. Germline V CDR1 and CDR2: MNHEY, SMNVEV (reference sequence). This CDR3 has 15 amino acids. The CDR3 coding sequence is TGTGCCAGGGGACCGACAGGGAGCCTAAAGGAGCACCAGCATTTT. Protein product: CARGPTGSLKEHQHF.

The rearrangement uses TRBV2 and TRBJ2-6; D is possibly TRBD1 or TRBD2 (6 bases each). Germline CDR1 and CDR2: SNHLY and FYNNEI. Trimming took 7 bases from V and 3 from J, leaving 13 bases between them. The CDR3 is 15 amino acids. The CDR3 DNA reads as TGTGCCAGCAAGGAGGGGGAGAGTGGGGCCAACGTCCTGACTTTC. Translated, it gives CASKEGESGANVLTF.

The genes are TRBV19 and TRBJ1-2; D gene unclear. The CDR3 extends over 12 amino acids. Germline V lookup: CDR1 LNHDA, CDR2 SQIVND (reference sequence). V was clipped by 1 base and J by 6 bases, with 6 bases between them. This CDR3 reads CASSIGHNGYTF. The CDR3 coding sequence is TGTGCCAGTAGTATAGGACACAATGGCTACACCTTC.

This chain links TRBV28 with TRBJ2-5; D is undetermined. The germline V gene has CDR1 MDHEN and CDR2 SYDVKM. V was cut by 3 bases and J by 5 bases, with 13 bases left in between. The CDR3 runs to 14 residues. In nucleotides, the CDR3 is TGTGCCAGCAGTTTCACTGCCGTCCGGGAGACCCAGTACTTC. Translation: CASSFTAVRETQYF. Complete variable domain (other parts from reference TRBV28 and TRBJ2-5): DVKVTQSSRYLVKRTGEKVFLECVQDMDHENMFWYRQDPGLGLRLIYFSYDVKMKEKGDIPEGYSVSREKKERFSLILESASTNQTSMYLCASSFTAVRETQYFGPGTRLLVL.

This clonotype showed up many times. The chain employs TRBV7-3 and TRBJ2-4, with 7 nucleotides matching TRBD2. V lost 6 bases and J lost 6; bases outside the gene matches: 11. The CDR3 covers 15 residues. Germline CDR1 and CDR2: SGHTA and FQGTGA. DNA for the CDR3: TGTGCCAGCAGTCCGGGGAGGGACCACGGAAACATTCAGTACTTC. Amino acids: CASSPGRDHGNIQYF.

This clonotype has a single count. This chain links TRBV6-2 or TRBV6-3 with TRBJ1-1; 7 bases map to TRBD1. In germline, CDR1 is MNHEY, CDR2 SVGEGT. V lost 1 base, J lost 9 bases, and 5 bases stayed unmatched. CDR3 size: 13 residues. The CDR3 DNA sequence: TGTGCCAGCAGTTACTTTCTACAGGGGAAAGCTTTCTTT. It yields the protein CASSYFLQGKAFF.

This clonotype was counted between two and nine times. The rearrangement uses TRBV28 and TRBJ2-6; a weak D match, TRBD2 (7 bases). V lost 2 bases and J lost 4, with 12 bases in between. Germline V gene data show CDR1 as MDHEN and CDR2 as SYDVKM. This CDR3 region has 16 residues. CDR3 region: CASSLTGGGGANVLTF. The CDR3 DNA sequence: TGTGCCAGCAGTTTAACCGGCGGGGGCGGGGCCAACGTCCTGACTTTC. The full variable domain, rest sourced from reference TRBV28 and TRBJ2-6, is DVKVTQSSRYLVKRTGEKVFLECVQDMDHENMFWYRQDPGLGLRLIYFSYDVKMKEKGDIPEGYSVSREKKERFSLILESASTNQTSMYLCASSLTGGGGANVLTFGAGSRLTVL.

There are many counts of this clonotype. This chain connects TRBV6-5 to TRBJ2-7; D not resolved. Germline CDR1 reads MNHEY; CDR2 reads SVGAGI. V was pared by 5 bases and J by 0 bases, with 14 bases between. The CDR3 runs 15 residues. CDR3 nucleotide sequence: TGTGCCAGCAGTCATAGGACGTACAGCTCCTACGAGCAGTACTTC. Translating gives CASSHRTYSSYEQYF.

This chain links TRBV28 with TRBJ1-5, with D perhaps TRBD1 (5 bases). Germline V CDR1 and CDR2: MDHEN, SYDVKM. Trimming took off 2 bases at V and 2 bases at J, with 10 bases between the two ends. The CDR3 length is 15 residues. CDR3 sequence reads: CASSLPGSGNQPQHF. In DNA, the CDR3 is TGTGCCAGCAGTTTACCAGGGTCTGGCAATCAGCCCCAGCATTTT.

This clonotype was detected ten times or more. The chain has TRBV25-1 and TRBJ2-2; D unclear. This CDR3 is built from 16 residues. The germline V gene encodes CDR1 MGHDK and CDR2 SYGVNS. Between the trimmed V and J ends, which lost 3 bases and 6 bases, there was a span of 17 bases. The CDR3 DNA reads TGTGCCAGCAGTGATACTGGGAAGTTCCGTCCCGGGGAGCTGTTTTTT. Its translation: CASSDTGKFRPGELFF. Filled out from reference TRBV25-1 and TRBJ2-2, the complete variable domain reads EADIYQTPRYLVIGTGKKITLECSQTMGHDKMYWYQQDPGMELHLIHYSYGVNSTEKGDLSSESTVSRIRTEHFPLTLESARPSHTSQYLCASSDTGKFRPGELFFGEGSRLTVL.

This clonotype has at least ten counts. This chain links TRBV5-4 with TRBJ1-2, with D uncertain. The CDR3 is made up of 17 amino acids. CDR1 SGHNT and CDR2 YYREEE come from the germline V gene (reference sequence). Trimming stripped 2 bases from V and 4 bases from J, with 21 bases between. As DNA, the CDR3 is TGTGCCAGCAGCTTTCTGAGGTCCTTTTTAAGTAGCTATGGCTACACCTTC. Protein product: CASSFLRSFLSSYGYTF.